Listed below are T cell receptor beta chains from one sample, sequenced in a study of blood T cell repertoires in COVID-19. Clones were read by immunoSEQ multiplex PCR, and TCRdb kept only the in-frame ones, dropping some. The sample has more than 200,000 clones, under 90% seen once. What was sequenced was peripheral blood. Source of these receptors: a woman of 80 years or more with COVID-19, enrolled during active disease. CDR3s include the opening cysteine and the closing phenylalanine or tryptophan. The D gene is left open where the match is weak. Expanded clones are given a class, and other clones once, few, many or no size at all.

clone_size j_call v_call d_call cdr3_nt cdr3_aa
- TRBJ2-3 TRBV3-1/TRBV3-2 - TGTGCCAGCCTCTCCCAGGGGGGAACAGATACGCAGTATTTT CASLSQGGTDTQYF
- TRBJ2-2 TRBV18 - TGTGCCAGCTCACCAGAGCAGGCGAACACCGGGGAGCTGTTTTTT CASSPEQANTGELFF
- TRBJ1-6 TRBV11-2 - TGTGCCAGCAGCCCCGGACACAATAATTCACCCCTCCACTTT CASSPGHNNSPLHF
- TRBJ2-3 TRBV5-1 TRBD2 TGCGCCAGCAGCTTGGAAACGGGGGGGATAGATACGCAGTATTTT CASSLETGGIDTQYF
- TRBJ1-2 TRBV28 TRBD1 TGTGCCAGCAGTTCTGGACAGGGACAGGGCTACACCTTC CASSSGQGQGYTF
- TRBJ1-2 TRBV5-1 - TGCGCCAGCAGCTTGGGGTCAGGGCTTGGCTACACCTTC CASSLGSGLGYTF
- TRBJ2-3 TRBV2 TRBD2 TGTGCCAGCAGCCTGAACGGGGGGTACACAGATACGCAGTATTTT CASSLNGGYTDTQYF
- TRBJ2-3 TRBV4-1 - TGCGCCAGCAGCAGAGGACACGGTGAGAGGGATACGCAGTATTTT CASSRGHGERDTQYF
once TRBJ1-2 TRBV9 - TGTGCCAGCAGCGTAGGGGGAGCCCTAACTACTCCCTATGGCTACACCTTC CASSVGGALTTPYGYTF
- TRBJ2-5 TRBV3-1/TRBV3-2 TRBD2 TGTGCCAGCACCCAAACTGGGACTAGCGGAGAGACCCAGTACTTC CASTQTGTSGETQYF
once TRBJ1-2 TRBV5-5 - TGTGCCAGCAGCACTACACCGTATGGCTACACCTTC CASSTTPYGYTF
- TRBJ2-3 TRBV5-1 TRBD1 TGCGCCAGCAGCTTGCAAGGGACAGGGGGAAGGGATACGCAGTATTTT CASSLQGTGGRDTQYF
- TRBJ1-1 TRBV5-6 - TGTGCCAGCAGCTGGAGGGATTTCGGGGAAGCTTTCTTT CASSWRDFGEAFF
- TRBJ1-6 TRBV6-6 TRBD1 TGTGCCAGCAGTATGACAGGGGCCGGTTCACCCCTCCACTTT CASSMTGAGSPLHF
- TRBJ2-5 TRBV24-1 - TGTGCCACCAGTGCGGGACAAGAGACCCAGTACTTC CATSAGQETQYF
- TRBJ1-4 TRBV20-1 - TGCAGTGTCGTTTATAATGAAAAACTGTTTTTT CSVVYNEKLFF
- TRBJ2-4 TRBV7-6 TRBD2 TGTGCCAGCAGCTCTTTAGCGGGGTCAAACATTCAGTACTTC CASSSLAGSNIQYF
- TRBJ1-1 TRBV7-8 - TGTGCCAGCAGCCGTAGGGGAACTGAAGCTTTCTTT CASSRRGTEAFF
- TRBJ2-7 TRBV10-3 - TGTGCCATCAGAGCCTTAGACAGGGCGGGAAACGAGCAGTACTTC CAIRALDRAGNEQYF
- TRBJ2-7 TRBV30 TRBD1 TGTGCCTCCTCCGAAGCAGGGGGATATCCCTCCTACGAGCAGTACTTC CASSEAGGYPSYEQYF
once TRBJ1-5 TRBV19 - TGTGCCAGTAGAGCCCTCCTTGAAGGTACGGGTAATCAGCCCCAGCATTTT CASRALLEGTGNQPQHF
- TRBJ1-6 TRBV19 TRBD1 TGTGCCAGTAGTACTGTAATGACAGGGGGTAATTCACCCCTCCACTTT CASSTVMTGGNSPLHF
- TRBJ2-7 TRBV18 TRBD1 TGTGCCAGCTCACTAGGGACAGCAACTACCTACGAGCAGTACTTC CASSLGTATTYEQYF
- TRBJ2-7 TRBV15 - TGTGCCACCAGCAGAGATCCGACAGAGTCCTACGAGCAGTACTTC CATSRDPTESYEQYF